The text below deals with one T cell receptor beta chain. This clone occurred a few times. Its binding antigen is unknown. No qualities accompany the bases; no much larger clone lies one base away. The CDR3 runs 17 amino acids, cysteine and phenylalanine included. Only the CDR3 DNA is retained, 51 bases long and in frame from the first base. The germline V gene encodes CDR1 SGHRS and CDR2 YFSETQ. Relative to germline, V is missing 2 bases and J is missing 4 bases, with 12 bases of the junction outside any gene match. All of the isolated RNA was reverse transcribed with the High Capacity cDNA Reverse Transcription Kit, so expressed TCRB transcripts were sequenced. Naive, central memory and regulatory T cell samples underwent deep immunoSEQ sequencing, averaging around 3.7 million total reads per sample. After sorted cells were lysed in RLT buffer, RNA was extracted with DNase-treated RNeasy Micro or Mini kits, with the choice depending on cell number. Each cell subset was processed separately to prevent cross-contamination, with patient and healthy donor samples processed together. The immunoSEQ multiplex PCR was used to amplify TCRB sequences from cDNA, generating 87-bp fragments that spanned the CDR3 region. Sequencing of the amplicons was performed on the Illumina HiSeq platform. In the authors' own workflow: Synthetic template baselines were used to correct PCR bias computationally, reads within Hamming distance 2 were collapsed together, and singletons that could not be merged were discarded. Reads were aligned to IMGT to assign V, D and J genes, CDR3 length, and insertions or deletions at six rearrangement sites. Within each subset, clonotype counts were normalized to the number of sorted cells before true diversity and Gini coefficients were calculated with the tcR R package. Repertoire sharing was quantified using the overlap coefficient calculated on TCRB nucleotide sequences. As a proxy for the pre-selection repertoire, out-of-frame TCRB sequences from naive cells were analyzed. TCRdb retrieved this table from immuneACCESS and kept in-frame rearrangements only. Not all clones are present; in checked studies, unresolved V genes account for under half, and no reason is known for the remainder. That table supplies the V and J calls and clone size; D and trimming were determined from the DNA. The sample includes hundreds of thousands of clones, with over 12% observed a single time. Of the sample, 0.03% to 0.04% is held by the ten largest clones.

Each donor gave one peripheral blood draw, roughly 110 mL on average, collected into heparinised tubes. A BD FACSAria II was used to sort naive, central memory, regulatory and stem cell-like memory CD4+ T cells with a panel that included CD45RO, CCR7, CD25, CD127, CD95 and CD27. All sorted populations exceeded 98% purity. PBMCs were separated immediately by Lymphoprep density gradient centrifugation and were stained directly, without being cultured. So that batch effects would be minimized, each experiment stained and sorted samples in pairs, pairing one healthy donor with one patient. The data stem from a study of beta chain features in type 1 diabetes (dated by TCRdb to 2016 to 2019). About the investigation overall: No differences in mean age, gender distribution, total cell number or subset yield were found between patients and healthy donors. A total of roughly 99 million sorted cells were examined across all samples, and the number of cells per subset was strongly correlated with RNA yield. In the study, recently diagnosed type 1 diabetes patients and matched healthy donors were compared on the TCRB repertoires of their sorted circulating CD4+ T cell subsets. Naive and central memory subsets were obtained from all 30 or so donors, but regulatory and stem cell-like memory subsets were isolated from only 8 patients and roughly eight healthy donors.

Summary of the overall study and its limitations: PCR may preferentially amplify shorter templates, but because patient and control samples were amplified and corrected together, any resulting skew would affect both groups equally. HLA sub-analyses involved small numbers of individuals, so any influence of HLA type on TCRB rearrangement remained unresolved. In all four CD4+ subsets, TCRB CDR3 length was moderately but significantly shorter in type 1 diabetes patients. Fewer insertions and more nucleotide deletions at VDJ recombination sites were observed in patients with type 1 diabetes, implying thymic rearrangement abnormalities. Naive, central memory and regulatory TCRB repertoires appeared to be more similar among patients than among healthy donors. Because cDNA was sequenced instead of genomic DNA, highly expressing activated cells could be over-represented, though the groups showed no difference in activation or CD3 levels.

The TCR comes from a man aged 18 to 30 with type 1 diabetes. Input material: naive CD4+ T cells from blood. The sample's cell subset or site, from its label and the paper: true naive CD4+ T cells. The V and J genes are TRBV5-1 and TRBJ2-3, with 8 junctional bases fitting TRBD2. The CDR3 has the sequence CASSFPRGGGLPDTQYF. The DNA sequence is TGCGCCAGCAGCTTCCCTCGAGGCGGGGGGCTGCCAGATACGCAGTATTTT.